This T cell receptor (beta chain) is from a study of cytomegalovirus exposure and HLA in healthy donors. This clone has a handful of counts. Antigen specificity is unknown. V lost 3 bases to trimming and J lost 2 bases; unmatched junction nucleotides: 4. The CDR3 sequence is 17 residues long. CDR1 and CDR2 from the germline V gene are MDHEN and SYDVKM. Overall study results and limits: According to the study, around 160 TCR beta chains were cytomegalovirus-associated. Testing in vitro showed a few CMV-associated chains specific for CMV antigens. First-cohort TCR clusters tended to co-occur in the 120 or so validation repertoires, a later analysis found. Rarity held for most TCR sequences, but there were some public TCRs that occurred in many donors.

Generated by immunoSEQ multiplex PCR, the TCRdb table keeps only in-frame clones and is missing some. This table holds 250,000 to 350,000 clones, 88% found once. Source material: PBMCs. The TCR was taken from a woman aged 18 to 35 in good health and CMV-seronegative. The rearrangement uses TRBV28 and TRBJ2-1, with 13 bases aligning to TRBD2. CDR3 sequence: CASSFRTSGRTYNEQFF. In nucleotides, the CDR3 is TGTGCCAGCAGTTTTCGGACTAGCGGGAGAACCTACAATGAGCAGTTCTTC.